Each of the 24 T cell receptor beta chains below was sequenced from the same sample in a study of blood T cell repertoires in COVID-19. Sequencing was performed with immunoSEQ multiplex PCR; in TCRdb, only in-frame clones are kept and a portion is missing. The sample has tens of thousands of clones; over 75% are singletons. Sequences were obtained from peripheral blood. Receptor source: a woman older than 75 with acute or convalescent COVID-19.

The chain has TRBV11-1 and TRBJ2-5; D unresolved. CDR3 size: 14 residues. Germline values: CDR1 SGHAT, CDR2 FQDESV (reference sequence). V gave up 5 bases and J gave up 1 base, with 11 bases separating them. The CDR3 here is CASSPGGGQETQYF. In DNA, the CDR3 is TGTGCCAGCAGCCCCGGCGGCGGCCAAGAGACCCAGTACTTC.

This chain connects TRBV9 to TRBJ1-2; 10 nucleotides agree with TRBD1. V dropped 4 bases and J dropped 0; count of bases not matched to a gene: 6. The CDR3 extends over 16 amino acids. In germline, CDR1 is SGDLS, CDR2 YYNGEE. The CDR3 coding sequence is TGTGCCAGCAGCTCCGGGACAGGGGTCGCTAACTATGGCTACACCTTC. The encoded protein is CASSSGTGVANYGYTF.

This clone came up once. The chain uses TRBV10-3 and TRBJ2-3; 9 bases align to TRBD2. J gave up 3 bases and V 6 bases, and 7 bases lay outside the gene matches. CDR1 is ENHRY and CDR2 is SYGVKD in the germline V gene. The CDR3 spans 15 residues. The CDR3 sequence is CAISDGRGGTDTQYF. The CDR3 nucleotides are TGTGCCATCAGCGACGGGCGGGGGGGAACAGATACGCAGTATTTT.

This clone occurred a few times. The chain is built from TRBV4-3 and TRBJ2-1; a weak D match, TRBD2 (7 bases). The CDR3 is made up of 16 amino acids. V was clipped by 3 bases and J by 6 bases, with 18 bases between them. The germline V gene has CDR1 LGHNA and CDR2 YSLEER. This chain's CDR3 is CASSQGGWGGGNEQFF. The CDR3 bases are TGCGCCAGCAGCCAGGGGGGATGGGGGGGCGGCAATGAGCAGTTCTTC.

Here the CDR3 DNA reads TGTGCCAGCAGTTCGGACAGGGTAGTTCGCGGCTACACCTTC. Translation gives CASSSDRVVRGYTF. The chain has TRBV6-1 and TRBJ1-2; 8 bases line up with TRBD1. CDR3 length: 14 amino acids. V dropped 5 bases and J dropped 8; count of bases not matched to a gene: 10. CDR1 is MNHNS and CDR2 is SASEGT in the germline V gene.

CDR3 in DNA: TGTGCCTGGAGTGCCACCTACGAGCAGTACTTC. Protein: CAWSATYEQYF. The V and J genes are TRBV30 and TRBJ2-7; no definite D call. Germline CDR1 reads GTSNPN; CDR2 reads SVGIG (reference sequence). Trimming left V 1 base short and J 2 bases short, with 3 bases between. This CDR3 comprises 11 residues.

The chain carries TRBV19 and TRBJ1-6, with no clear D. CDR3 length: 13 residues. The V end lost 0 bases, the J end lost 13 bases, and 10 bases lay between the germline ends. The germline CDR1 and CDR2 sequences are LNHDA and SQIVND (reference sequence). The CDR3 spells CASSIDRTSPLHF. In nucleotides, the CDR3 is TGTGCCAGTAGTATAGATCGTACATCGCCCCTCCACTTT.

This clone was observed a handful of times. The V call is TRBV19, the J call TRBJ2-4; 10 bases align to TRBD2. Germline V CDR1 and CDR2: LNHDA, SQIVND (reference sequence). The junction had 9 bases not matched to a gene; V was cut back by 5 bases and J by 2 bases. This CDR3 is built from 17 residues. The DNA for the CDR3 is TGTGCCAGTAGTGTCGGACTAGCGGTAAAGTCCAAAAACATTCAGTACTTC. It translates to CASSVGLAVKSKNIQYF.

This clone appeared once. The chain uses TRBV9 and TRBJ2-1; D remains unclear. Germline lookup yields CDR1 SGDLS and CDR2 YYNGEE. The V gene lost 0 bases and the J gene lost 0 bases, with 13 bases spanning the gap. The CDR3 extends over 17 amino acids. The CDR3 spells CASSVATGGSSYNEQFF. The CDR3, as DNA: TGTGCCAGCAGCGTAGCTACTGGCGGAAGCTCCTACAATGAGCAGTTCTTC.

This rearrangement joins TRBV9 to TRBJ2-1, with TRBD1 as a possible D gene (6 bases). V lost 0 bases and J 3 bases, leaving 7 bases between the germline ends. The germline V gene has CDR1 SGDLS and CDR2 YYNGEE. The CDR3 runs 14 residues. CDR3 sequence: CASSVEGHYNEQFF. Here the CDR3 DNA reads TGTGCCAGCAGCGTAGAGGGACACTACAATGAGCAGTTCTTC.

The chain recombines TRBV27 with TRBJ1-6; possibly TRBD1 for D (5 bases). V dropped 5 bases and J dropped 8 bases, with 7 bases sitting between them. Germline-derived CDR1 and CDR2 are MNHEY and SMNVEV (reference sequence). This CDR3 has 12 amino acids. CDR3 amino acids: CASSQQDSPLHF. The CDR3 bases are TGTGCCAGCAGTCAACAGGATTCACCCCTCCACTTT.

J is TRBJ2-7 and V is TRBV28; 8 nucleotides match TRBD1. J was trimmed by 4 bases and V by 7 bases; bases with no gene match: 9. The V gene's germline CDR1 is MDHEN and CDR2 SYDVKM. The CDR3 extends over 14 amino acids. For the CDR3, the DNA is TGTGCCAGCACCTCAGGGACAGGAGTTTACGAGCAGTACTTC. Amino acids: CASTSGTGVYEQYF. Complete variable domain (other parts from reference TRBV28 and TRBJ2-7): DVKVTQSSRYLVKRTGEKVFLECVQDMDHENMFWYRQDPGLGLRLIYFSYDVKMKEKGDIPEGYSVSREKKERFSLILESASTNQTSMYLCASTSGTGVYEQYFGPGTRLTVT.

The V call is TRBV18, the J call TRBJ2-7; 8 positions match TRBD1. Trimming took 2 bases from V and 0 from J; bases not matched to a gene: 18. The CDR3 spans 20 residues. Germline V gene data show CDR1 as KGHSH and CDR2 as LQKENI. For the CDR3, the DNA is TGTGCCAGCTCACCAAGACCTGGACAGGGATCATCCCGTGGCTCCTACGAGCAGTACTTC. Amino acid sequence: CASSPRPGQGSSRGSYEQYF. The full variable domain, completed using reference TRBV18 and TRBJ2-7, is NAGVMQNPRHLVRRRGQEARLRCSPMKGHSHVYWYRQLPEEGLKFMVYLQKENIIDESGMPKERFSAEFPKEGPSILRIQQVVRGDSAAYFCASSPRPGQGSSRGSYEQYFGPGTRLTVT.

The CDR3 sequence is CAQGASRRAGELFF. The CDR3 DNA follows: TGTGCCCAGGGGGCGTCCCGACGCGCCGGGGAGCTGTTTTTT. The chain links TRBV25-1 to TRBJ2-2, with TRBD1 matching 8 bases. This CDR3 region has 14 residues. After removal of 11 bases from V and 6 bases from J, the junction contained 11 bases not matched to a gene. Germline CDR1 and CDR2: MGHDK and SYGVNS.

The chain has TRBV6-2 or TRBV6-3 and TRBJ2-2; D might be TRBD2 (5 bases). This CDR3 spans 16 amino acids. The V end lost 6 bases, the J end lost 0 bases, and 14 bases lay between the germline ends. CDR1 is MNHEY and CDR2 is SVGEGT in the germline V gene. The CDR3: CASSRDTSANTGELFF. The CDR3 DNA reads TGTGCCAGCAGCCGCGATACTAGTGCGAACACCGGGGAGCTGTTTTTT.

This clone appeared a single time. The chain joins TRBV29-1 to TRBJ2-1; 7 bases map to TRBD2. The junction had 6 bases not matched to a gene; V was cut back by 7 bases and J by 6 bases. Germline loops: CDR1 SQVTM, CDR2 ANQGSEA. The CDR3 loop spans 12 amino acids. CDR3 amino acids: CSAGSGGNEQFF. The CDR3 coding sequence is TGCAGCGCAGGGTCGGGGGGCAATGAGCAGTTCTTC.

With regard to this clone: Other DNA sequences in the sample encode the same CDR3. The rearrangement uses TRBV11-2 and TRBJ1-1; perhaps TRBD1 as D (5 bases). The CDR3 runs to 13 residues. V lost 5 bases to trimming and J lost 1 base, with 8 bases between them. Germline V lookup: CDR1 SGHAT, CDR2 FQNNGV. Here the CDR3 reads CASSGDRNTEAFF. CDR3 bases: TGTGCCAGCAGCGGCGACAGGAACACTGAAGCTTTCTTT.

The chain employs TRBV5-1 and TRBJ2-5, with 10 nucleotides matching TRBD2. With 0 bases clipped from V and 5 bases from J, the junction kept 7 bases outside the gene matches. The CDR3 consists of 16 residues. The germline gives CDR1 SGHRS, CDR2 YFSETQ. This CDR3 reads CASSLGSAGGSETQYF. CDR3 nucleotide sequence: TGCGCCAGCAGCTTGGGCTCAGCGGGAGGGTCGGAGACCCAGTACTTC. Based on the CDR3 plus reference TRBV5-1 and TRBJ2-5, the full variable domain is KAGVTQTPRYLIKTRGQQVTLSCSPISGHRSVSWYQQTPGQGLQFLFEYFSETQRNKGNFPGRFSGRQFSNSRSEMNVSTLELGDSALYLCASSLGSAGGSETQYFGPGTRLLVL.

This clone is a singleton in its sample. The V gene is TRBV6-5, the J gene TRBJ1-1, with 7 bases that match TRBD1. Germline V gives CDR1 MNHEY, CDR2 SVGAGI. The CDR3 spans 15 residues. V was clipped by 11 bases and J by 1 base; unmatched bases: 13. This chain's CDR3 is CALGQYIIGNTEAFF. CDR3 coding DNA: TGTGCCTTGGGACAGTACATTATAGGGAACACTGAAGCTTTCTTT.

The rearrangement uses TRBV30 and TRBJ1-5; D might be TRBD1 (6 bases). This CDR3 has 13 residues. The V gene lost 0 bases and the J gene lost 4 bases, with 7 bases spanning the gap. Germline assignment: CDR1 GTSNPN and CDR2 SVGIG (reference sequence). CDR3 sequence: CAWSVQGNQPQHF. Here the CDR3 DNA reads TGTGCCTGGAGTGTACAGGGAAATCAGCCCCAGCATTTT. The variable domain in full, with the rest retrieved from reference TRBV30 and TRBJ1-5, is SQTIHQWPATLVQPVGSPLSLECTVEGTSNPNLYWYRQAAGRGLQLLFYSVGIGQISSEVPQNLSASRPQDRQFILSSKKLLLSDSGFYLCAWSVQGNQPQHFGDGTRLSIL.

The genes are TRBV19 and TRBJ1-5; D remains ambiguous. The CDR3 has 14 amino acids. The V gene's germline CDR1 is LNHDA and CDR2 SQIVND (reference sequence). Trimming removed 8 bases from V and 0 bases from J, with 11 bases in between. As DNA, the CDR3 is TGTGCCAGTTTGAGTCCGATTAGCAATCAGCCCCAGCATTTT. Translated: CASLSPISNQPQHF. Variable domain in full (rest from reference TRBV19 and TRBJ1-5): DGGITQSPKYLFRKEGQNVTLSCEQNLNHDAMYWYRQDPGQGLRLIYYSQIVNDFQKGDIAEGYSVSREKKESFPLTVTSAQKNPTAFYLCASLSPISNQPQHFGDGTRLSIL.

The sample holds one count of this clone. V gene TRBV9 combines with J gene TRBJ1-6; TRBD1 matches at 7 bases. Unmatched junction bases numbered 8, after V lost 3 bases and J lost 11 bases. This CDR3 contains 14 residues. The germline gives CDR1 SGDLS, CDR2 YYNGEE. CDR3 in amino acids: CASSATGPNTPLHF. The CDR3, as DNA: TGTGCCAGCAGCGCGACAGGGCCCAACACACCCCTCCACTTT.

This CDR3 reads CASSVGGGAFETQYF. CDR3 DNA sequence: TGTGCCAGCAGCGTTGGCGGGGGGGCCTTTGAGACCCAGTACTTC. V and J are TRBV9 and TRBJ2-5, with TRBD2 matching over 9 bases. Germline V CDR1 and CDR2: SGDLS, YYNGEE. Trimming cost V 2 bases and J 5 bases; bases outside gene matches: 7. This CDR3 region has 15 residues.

About this clone itself: The sample contains more than one DNA sequence encoding this CDR3. The V gene is TRBV4-2, the J gene TRBJ2-1; 10 nucleotides align to TRBD2. V lost 1 base and J lost 9; bases outside the gene matches: 3. The CDR3 is 14 residues long. Per the germline V gene, CDR1 is LGHNA and CDR2 is YNFKEQ. CDR3 DNA: TGTGCCAGCAGCCAAGGGCTAGCGGGAGTTGAGCAGTTCTTC. It translates to CASSQGLAGVEQFF.